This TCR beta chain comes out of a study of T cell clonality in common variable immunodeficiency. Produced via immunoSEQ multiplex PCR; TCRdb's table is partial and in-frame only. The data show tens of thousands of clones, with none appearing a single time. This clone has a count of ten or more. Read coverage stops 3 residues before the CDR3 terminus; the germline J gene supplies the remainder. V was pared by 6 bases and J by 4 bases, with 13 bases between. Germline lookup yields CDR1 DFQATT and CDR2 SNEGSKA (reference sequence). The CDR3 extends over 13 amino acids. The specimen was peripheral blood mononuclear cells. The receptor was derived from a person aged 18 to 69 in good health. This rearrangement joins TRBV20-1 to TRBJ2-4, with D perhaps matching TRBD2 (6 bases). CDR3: CSAWDLTKNIQYF. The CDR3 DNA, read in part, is TGCAGTGCATGGGACTTAACGAAAAACATT.